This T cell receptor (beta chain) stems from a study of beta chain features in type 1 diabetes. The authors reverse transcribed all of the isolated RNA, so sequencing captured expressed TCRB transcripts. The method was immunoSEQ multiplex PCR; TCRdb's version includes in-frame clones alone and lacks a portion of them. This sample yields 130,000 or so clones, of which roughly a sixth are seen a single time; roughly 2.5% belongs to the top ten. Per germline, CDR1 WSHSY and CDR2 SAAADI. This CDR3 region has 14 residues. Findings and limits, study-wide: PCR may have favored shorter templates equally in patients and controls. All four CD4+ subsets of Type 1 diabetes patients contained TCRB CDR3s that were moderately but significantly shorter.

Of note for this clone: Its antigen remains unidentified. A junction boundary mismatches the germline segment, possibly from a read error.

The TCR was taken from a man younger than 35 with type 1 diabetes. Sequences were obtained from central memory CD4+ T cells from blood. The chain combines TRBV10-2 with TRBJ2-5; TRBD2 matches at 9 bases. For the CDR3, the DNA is TGCGCCAGCAGCGCAGCTTATAAGCGGGAGGACCCTAACTTC. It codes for CASSAAYKREDPNF.